The entry below gives a single TCR beta chain sequence along with its context. The specificity of this receptor is unknown. Within one base of it there is no much larger clone, and no base qualities were kept. The CDR3 spans 12 residues, from the cysteine through the phenylalanine. Only the CDR3 DNA stays, 36 bases, in frame from base 1. V lost 2 bases and J lost 5 bases; the stretch between them is 9 bases long. As encoded in the germline V gene (reference sequence), CDR1 is GTSNPN while CDR2 is SVGIG. These data belong to a study of CD8 T cells in Susac syndrome (dated by TCRdb to between 2018 and 2021). For the wider study: Whether CD8+ T cell activation and differentiation in Susac syndrome was antigen driven was tested using repertoire sequencing. Results the study describes overall, beyond this receptor: The TCR sequencing and HLA analysis was acknowledged to have included a relatively small number of individuals.

RNA was extracted using the RNeasy kit, and roughly 0.45 to 1 ug of the RNA was reverse transcribed with random hexamers. The immunoSEQ multiplex PCR assay, which covers 54 Vbeta and 13 Jbeta segments, was used to amplify TCR beta CDR3 regions. To correct PCR amplification bias, a synthetic template baseline was used for both primer optimization and computational correction. From the authors' description of their analysis: Only productive sequences were kept, with reads annotated to V, D and J genes according to IMGT and analyzed in immunoSEQ Analyzer. Clonality was calculated as one minus the Shannon entropy normalized by log2 of the number of productive unique sequences. For each patient and control, public and private clones were evaluated among the 100 most prevalent clones. Clones were defined as Susac-specific when absent from the healthy and MS cohorts, from about 1,100 published viral clones and from other ImmuneACCESS disease sequences. The public reads were reanalyzed by TCRdb: fastp trimming at Q25, MiXCR alignment, in-frame beta chains only. Rows are combined by CDR3 protein, so each entry shows the most common genes and DNA. These V and J calls are TCRdb output, not the study's own analysis. This sample comprises about 160,000 distinct CDR3 sequences, approximately 94% of them detected only once. The ten largest clones take up about 0.095% of the sample.

High-throughput TCR beta sequencing profiled peripheral blood CD8+ and CD4+ T cells from healthy donors, Susac syndrome patients and multiple sclerosis patients. The multiple sclerosis controls were treatment-naive patients whose relapsing-remitting disease, either stable or active, fulfilled the revised McDonald criteria. Bulk CD8+ and CD4+ T cells were purified magnetically by negative isolation, whereas CD8+ TEMRA cells were enriched by FACS. Blood was drawn into EDTA tubes, processed within 24 hours, and PBMCs were isolated by density gradient centrifugation. PBMCs intended for TCR sequencing were frozen in liquid nitrogen and were later thawed in a 37 degrees C water bath. The sorted or isolated CD4+, CD8+ and CD8+ TEMRA cells had a purity of 90% or higher.

Here the chain combines TRBV30 and TRBJ1-2; a tentative D match to TRBD1 spans 5 bases. The sequenced material came from CD4+ T cells from PBMCs. This TCR was recovered from a human donor with multiple sclerosis. The encoded CDR3 is CAWSNPGYGYTF. The base sequence is TGTGCCTGGAGTAACCCAGGGTATGGCTACACCTTC.